The entry below describes one TCR beta chain. Its antigen is not known. The V end was cut by 2 bases, the J end by 1 base, with 22 bases between. The CDR3 contains 19 residues. CDR1 and CDR2 (germline): LGHNA, YNFKEQ. Repertoires were generated with immunoSEQ multiplex PCR, while TCRdb's copy carries only in-frame clones and drops some. The sample shows fewer than 70,000 clones, more than 70% of them seen only once. This specimen comes from a study of OX40 agonist ivuxolimab in advanced cancers. Study overall: Patients received the agonistic anti-OX40 (CD134) antibody ivuxolimab. Patients received ivuxolimab, an intravenous treatment, every 2 weeks at 0.01 to 10 mg/kg. Study observations and caveats: Partial responders at 0.1-3.0 mg/kg showed near-lowest clonal expansion. Clones of CD4+ and CD8+ blood T cells grew by week 6 at doses of 0.1 to 3.0 mg/kg.

This chain uses TRBV4-2 with TRBJ2-3, with D maybe TRBD1 (8 bases). The receptor comes from an adult with an advanced solid tumor such as melanoma, head and neck, liver or kidney cancer. The sequencing here drew on CD4+ or CD8+ T cells sorted from blood, taken in a trial of the OX40 agonist ivuxolimab. In DNA form, the CDR3 reads TGTGCCAGCAGCCAAAGAGGTCACAGGGGGGGTGGCGGCACAGATACGCAGTATTTT. This gives the protein CASSQRGHRGGGGTDTQYF.